This passage covers 22 T cell receptor beta chains from one sample sequenced in a study of beta chain features in type 1 diabetes. The entirety of the isolated RNA underwent reverse transcription, so expressed TCRB transcripts were sequenced. TCRdb's table, derived via immunoSEQ multiplex PCR, lists solely in-frame clones and lacks some. The sample has 120,000 to 150,000 clones, about 51% seen once. Sequences were obtained from Tregs from blood. The receptor source for this set is a man between 18 and 35 years old in good health.

This clone was observed a few times. The rearrangement joins TRBV2 to TRBJ2-7; 14 nucleotides align to TRBD2. V was pared by 5 bases and J by 2 bases, with 2 bases of the junction left unmatched. The CDR3 sequence is 15 residues long. Looked up from germline, CDR1 is SNHLY and CDR2 is FYNNEI. The CDR3 spells CASSSTSGRAYEQYF. Here the CDR3 DNA reads TGTGCCAGCAGTTCGACTAGCGGGAGGGCCTACGAGCAGTACTTC.

The V and J genes are TRBV5-1 and TRBJ2-1; maybe TRBD2 (6 bases). The CDR3 covers 13 residues. CDR1 and CDR2 from the germline V gene are SGHRS and YFSETQ. Between the trimmed V and J ends, which lost 4 bases and 2 bases, there was a span of 7 bases. The CDR3 loop is CASSGGTYNEQFF. Written as DNA, the CDR3 is TGCGCCAGCAGCGGCGGGACCTACAATGAGCAGTTCTTC. Supplemented by reference TRBV5-1 and TRBJ2-1, the full variable domain reads KAGVTQTPRYLIKTRGQQVTLSCSPISGHRSVSWYQQTPGQGLQFLFEYFSETQRNKGNFPGRFSGRQFSNSRSEMNVSTLELGDSALYLCASSGGTYNEQFFGPGTRLTVL.

This clone was counted between two and nine times. The same CDR3 can be traced to other DNA sequences in this sample. This sequence joins TRBV7-9 and TRBJ2-3; unclear D gene. CDR1 SEHNR and CDR2 FQNEAQ come from the germline V gene (reference sequence). V dropped 5 bases and J dropped 0 bases, with 3 bases sitting between them. This CDR3 has 12 amino acids. This chain's CDR3 is CASSRSTDTQYF. The CDR3 DNA is TGTGCCAGCAGCCGTAGCACAGATACGCAGTATTTT. Variable domain in full (rest from reference TRBV7-9 and TRBJ2-3): DTGVSQNPRHKITKRGQNVTFRCDPISEHNRLYWYRQTLGQGPEFLTYFQNEAQLEKSRLLSDRFSAERPKGSFSTLEIQRTEQGDSAMYLCASSRSTDTQYFGPGTRLTVL.

The V gene is TRBV5-4, the J gene TRBJ2-1; 10 bases line up with TRBD2. Germline loops: CDR1 SGHNT, CDR2 YYREEE (reference sequence). The ends lost 4 bases at V and 7 bases at J; junction bases unmatched: 11. CDR3 size: 16 residues. The CDR3 region is CASSLPPSGSRNEQFF. The CDR3, as DNA: TGTGCCAGCAGCCTCCCGCCTAGCGGGAGTCGTAATGAGCAGTTCTTC.

This clone was observed a few times. This chain connects TRBV6-5 to TRBJ2-7; tentative D call: TRBD1 (6 bases). Trimming removed 5 bases at V and 0 bases at J, with 11 bases between. The CDR3 sequence is 14 residues long. The V gene's germline CDR1 is MNHEY and CDR2 SVGAGI. DNA of the CDR3: TGTGCCAGCAGTAACAGGGTCTCCTCCTACGAGCAGTACTTC. It is translated as CASSNRVSSYEQYF.

This chain joins TRBV5-4 and TRBJ2-1, with D maybe TRBD2 (5 bases). The germline V gene encodes CDR1 SGHNT and CDR2 YYREEE (reference sequence). The CDR3 has 12 residues. V lost 5 bases to trimming and J lost 8 bases, with 11 bases between them. This CDR3 is CASRLPGDEQFF. For the CDR3, the DNA is TGTGCCAGCAGACTACCCGGGGATGAGCAGTTCTTC.

The chain carries TRBV4-1 and TRBJ2-1; 10 bases are a match to TRBD2. With 0 bases clipped from V and 7 bases from J, the junction kept 9 bases outside the gene matches. Germline CDR1 MGHRA, CDR2 YSYEKL. The CDR3 sequence is 17 residues long. CDR3 sequence reads: CASSQEPASGSVNEQFF. The CDR3 DNA reads TGCGCCAGCAGCCAAGAACCGGCTAGCGGGAGTGTAAATGAGCAGTTCTTC.

The J gene is TRBJ2-3, the V gene TRBV28; D is unresolved. This CDR3 spans 11 amino acids. Germline V gives CDR1 MDHEN, CDR2 SYDVKM. Deletions cut 11 bases from V and 0 bases from J, with 6 bases between. The CDR3, as DNA: TGTGCCGTCACTAGCACAGATACGCAGTATTTT. This encodes CAVTSTDTQYF. The entire variable domain, with the rest obtained from reference TRBV28 and TRBJ2-3, is as follows: DVKVTQSSRYLVKRTGEKVFLECVQDMDHENMFWYRQDPGLGLRLIYFSYDVKMKEKGDIPEGYSVSREKKERFSLILESASTNQTSMYLCAVTSTDTQYFGPGTRLTVL.

The chain combines TRBV5-1 with TRBJ2-7; TRBD2 agrees at 11 bases. V shed 5 bases and J 3 bases; nucleotides not matched to a gene: 1. The germline gives CDR1 SGHRS, CDR2 YFSETQ. The CDR3 extends over 13 amino acids. CDR3 sequence: CASRGLADYEQYF. The CDR3 DNA sequence: TGCGCCAGCAGGGGACTAGCGGACTACGAGCAGTACTTC.

V and J are TRBV6-5 and TRBJ1-2; the D gene is possibly TRBD1 (6 bases). This CDR3 region has 15 residues. With 0 bases removed from V and 4 bases from J, the gap between germline ends came to 12 bases. CDR1 and CDR2 (germline): MNHEY, SVGAGI. The CDR3 is CASSYSNREGYGYTF. CDR3 DNA: TGTGCCAGCAGTTACTCGAACAGGGAGGGCTATGGCTACACCTTC.

The rearrangement links TRBV4-1 to TRBJ2-5; 14 bases agree with TRBD2. V was pared by 2 bases and J by 0 bases, with 8 bases of the junction left unmatched. This CDR3 spans 19 amino acids. In germline, CDR1 is MGHRA, CDR2 YSYEKL. DNA of the CDR3: TGCGCCAGCAGCCAAAGATGGACTAGCGGGGGGCGGTACCAAGAGACCCAGTACTTC. Its translation: CASSQRWTSGGRYQETQYF.

The chain recombines TRBV28 with TRBJ2-7, with 9 nucleotides matching TRBD2. The CDR3 has 13 amino acids. The germline V gene has CDR1 MDHEN and CDR2 SYDVKM. The V segment lost 6 bases and the J segment 4 bases; nucleotides outside the gene matches: 4. CDR3 sequence: CASSRLAVYEQYF. The DNA of the CDR3 is TGTGCCAGCAGCAGACTAGCGGTTTACGAGCAGTACTTC.

DNA of the CDR3: TGTGCCAGCTCCCCCGGGTCCAGCTCCTACGAGCAGTACTTC. It encodes CASSPGSSSYEQYF. V is TRBV18 and J is TRBJ2-7; no clear D gene. Germline CDR1 and CDR2: KGHSH and LQKENI. There are 14 residues in the CDR3. V lost 6 bases, J lost 0 bases, and 12 bases lay in between.

The chain recombines TRBV4-3 with TRBJ2-1; maybe TRBD2 (7 bases). The CDR3 extends over 17 amino acids. The germline V and J ends were trimmed by 0 bases and 7 bases, with 19 bases remaining between them. Germline CDR1 reads LGHNA; CDR2 reads YSLEER. The DNA of the CDR3 is TGCGCCAGCAGCCAAGATCATCCAGCGGGGACAATAAATGAGCAGTTCTTC. Its translation is CASSQDHPAGTINEQFF.

The V and J genes are TRBV27 and TRBJ2-7; the D is unclear. CDR3 length: 14 residues. Looked up from germline, CDR1 is MNHEY and CDR2 is SMNVEV (reference sequence). V was pared by 3 bases and J by 4 bases, with 13 bases between. CDR3 DNA: TGTGCCAGCAGTTTTCTGGGCCCTCGGTACGAGCAGTACTTC. This gives the protein CASSFLGPRYEQYF.

This chain connects TRBV27 to TRBJ2-3; D ambiguous. Germline V gene sequence: CDR1 MNHEY, CDR2 SMNVEV (reference sequence). The CDR3 totals 16 residues. Trimming left V 4 bases short and J 1 base short, with 15 bases between. The CDR3 DNA reads TGTGCCAGCAGTTCGGTCTTTCTCCCCCGCACAGATACGCAGTATTTT. Protein product: CASSSVFLPRTDTQYF.

The chain is built from TRBV28 and TRBJ1-5; 9 nucleotides agree with TRBD1. This CDR3 region has 18 residues. J gave up 2 bases and V 6 bases, and 14 bases lay outside the gene matches. Per the germline V gene, CDR1 is MDHEN and CDR2 is SYDVKM. The CDR3 here is CASSNNRGRGRGNQPQHF. The DNA of the CDR3 is TGTGCCAGCAGCAACAACAGGGGGCGCGGGAGGGGCAATCAGCCCCAGCATTTT.

The CDR3 bases are TGCAGCGTGGTACCTAGCGGCCGCTCCTACGAGCAGTACTTC. As protein: CSVVPSGRSYEQYF. This rearrangement joins TRBV29-1 to TRBJ2-7; 7 bases agree with TRBD2. V lost 6 bases, J lost 0 bases, and 8 bases stayed unmatched. Germline lookup yields CDR1 SQVTM and CDR2 ANQGSEA. The length of the CDR3 is 14 residues.

This chain connects TRBV7-3 to TRBJ1-1, with D unresolved. CDR3 length: 13 residues. V lost 2 bases to trimming and J lost 4 bases, with 8 bases between them. Looked up from germline, CDR1 is SGHTA and CDR2 is FQGTGA. The CDR3 bases are TGTGCCAGCAGCTTATCTTCAGTCACTGAAGCTTTCTTT. It yields the protein CASSLSSVTEAFF. Based on the CDR3 plus reference TRBV7-3 and TRBJ1-1, the full variable domain is GAGVSQTPSNKVTEKGKYVELRCDPISGHTALYWYRQSLGQGPEFLIYFQGTGAADDSGLPNDRFFAVRPEGSVSTLKIQRTERGDSAVYLCASSLSSVTEAFFGQGTRLTVV.

This clone was recorded once. This chain links TRBV19 with TRBJ2-1; TRBD2 matches at 10 bases. The germline gives CDR1 LNHDA, CDR2 SQIVND (reference sequence). V was pared by 0 bases and J by 3 bases, with 8 bases of the junction left unmatched. The length of the CDR3 is 18 residues. CDR3 sequence: CASSIDLVAGGYYNEQFF. In DNA form, the CDR3 reads TGTGCCAGTAGTATAGATCTCGTAGCGGGAGGATACTACAATGAGCAGTTCTTC.

The chain uses TRBV19 and TRBJ1-5; 8 bases fit TRBD1. V shed 6 bases, J shed 0 bases, and the junction held 10 bases outside the gene matches. The CDR3 sequence is 17 residues long. Germline V gives CDR1 LNHDA, CDR2 SQIVND (reference sequence). The CDR3 bases are TGTGCCAGTAGCCACGGACAGGGCTACCGTAGCAATCAGCCCCAGCATTTT. It translates to CASSHGQGYRSNQPQHF.

This clone appeared once. V and J are TRBV7-2 and TRBJ2-3; possible D gene TRBD2, 6 bases. Per germline, CDR1 SGHTA and CDR2 FQGNSA. This CDR3 region has 15 residues. The V gene lost 1 base and the J gene lost 6 bases, with 14 bases spanning the gap. The CDR3 region is CASSLVSGVTDTQYF. The CDR3 DNA reads TGTGCCAGCAGCTTAGTCTCGGGAGTAACGGATACGCAGTATTTT. Based on the CDR3 plus reference TRBV7-2 and TRBJ2-3, the full variable domain is GAGVSQSPSNKVTEKGKDVELRCDPISGHTALYWYRQSLGQGLEFLIYFQGNSAPDKSGLPSDRFSAERTGGSVSTLTIQRTQQEDSAVYLCASSLVSGVTDTQYFGPGTRLTVL.